This TCR beta chain originates from a study of blood T cells in healthy people across ages. There are 15 residues in the CDR3. Germline CDR1 reads SGHTA; CDR2 reads FQGNSA. Trimming at V came to 5 bases and at J to 5 bases, leaving 6 bases not matched to a gene. Points from the study as a whole: Shifts in expanded clonotypes may have been confounded by donor CMV status, which was unknown.

Note on this clonotype: Its antigen is unknown.

Around 9.5 milliliters of peripheral blood were drawn from each donor. A second PCR of 7 to 11 cycles used a sample-barcoded 5' primer and a J-beta primer mix. From each sample, at least 3 million paired-end reads containing CDR3 were obtained. MiXCR, run by TCRdb on the 5' RACE reads, gives a single entry per CDR3 protein. Among approximately 1,000,000 distinct CDR3 sequences listed, about two fifths were seen once. Sequencing used blood. This sequence originates from a young man in good health. This chain uses TRBV7-2 with TRBJ2-3; 11 bases fit TRBD2. CDR3 protein: CASSPTGTSGDTQYF. The CDR3 bases are TGTGCCAGCAGCCCCACCGGGACTAGCGGAGATACGCAGTATTTT.